The source of this TCR beta chain is a study of early T cells in non-severe SARS-CoV-2 infection. Individual cDNA molecules received unique molecular identifiers during library preparation. Via MiXCR, TCRdb re-called the 5' RACE reads, giving one row per CDR3 protein. The data hold about 97,000 distinct CDR3 sequences, with 13% observed a single time. This clonotype was recorded at least ten times. This CDR3 comprises 12 residues. V was cut by 4 bases and J by 12 bases, with 14 bases left in between. Per germline, CDR1 SGHDT and CDR2 YYEEEE. Sequencing was done on a sample of whole blood. The V gene is TRBV5-6, the J gene TRBJ2-1; D remains unclear. This receptor was taken from an adult who was a healthcare worker with PCR-confirmed SARS-CoV-2 infection or an uninfected control (not recorded which). The CDR3 is CASSTDPYLQFF. The DNA for the CDR3 is TGTGCCAGCAGCACGGACCCTTACTTGCAGTTCTTC.